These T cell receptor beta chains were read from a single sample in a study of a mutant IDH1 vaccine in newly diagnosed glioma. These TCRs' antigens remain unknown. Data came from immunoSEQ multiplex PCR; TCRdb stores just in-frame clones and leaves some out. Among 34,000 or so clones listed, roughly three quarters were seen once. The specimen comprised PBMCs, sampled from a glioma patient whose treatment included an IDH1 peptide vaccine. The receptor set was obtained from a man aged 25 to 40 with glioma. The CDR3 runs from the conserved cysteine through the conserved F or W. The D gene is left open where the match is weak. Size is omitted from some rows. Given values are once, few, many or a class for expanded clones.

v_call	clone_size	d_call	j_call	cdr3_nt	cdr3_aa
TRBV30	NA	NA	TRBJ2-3	TGTGCCTGGAGTAAGAGGGAGTCAGATACGCAGTATTTT	CAWSKRESDTQYF
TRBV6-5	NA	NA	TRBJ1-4	TGTGCCAGCAGTAATACCGGGACCGAGAATGAAAAACTGTTTTTT	CASSNTGTENEKLFF
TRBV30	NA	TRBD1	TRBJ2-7	TGTGCCTGGAGTGTACAGACAGGGGGCTACGAGCAGTACTTC	CAWSVQTGGYEQYF
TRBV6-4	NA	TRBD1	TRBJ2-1	TGTGCCAGCAGCGTCAGACAGGGGTGGAACAATGAGCAGTTCTTC	CASSVRQGWNNEQFF
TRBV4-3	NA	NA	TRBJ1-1	TGCGCCAGCAGCCGAACAAGGGGTGAAGCTTTCTTT	CASSRTRGEAFF
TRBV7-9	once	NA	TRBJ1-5	TGTGCCAGCAGCTCCGGGCCCCGGGGGGATGGTCAGCCCCAGCATTTT	CASSSGPRGDGQPQHF
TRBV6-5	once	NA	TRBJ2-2	TGTGCCAGCAGCCTGATAAGGGTCACCGGGGAGCTGTTTTTT	CASSLIRVTGELFF
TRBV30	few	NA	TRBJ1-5	TGTGCCTGGAGTGTTGGTCTAAACCTAAATCAGCCCCAGCATTTT	CAWSVGLNLNQPQHF
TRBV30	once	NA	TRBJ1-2	TGTGCCTGGAGTCTCTCTAACTATGGCTACACCTTC	CAWSLSNYGYTF
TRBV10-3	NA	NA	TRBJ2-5	TGTGCCATCAGTGGTCAGCAAGAGACCCAGTACTTC	CAISGQQETQYF
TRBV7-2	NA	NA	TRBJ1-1	TGTGCCAGCAGCACACCGGGGCGGTTGACTGAAGCTTTCTTT	CASSTPGRLTEAFF
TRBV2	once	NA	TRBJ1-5	TGTGCCAGCAGTCCGGGGATAAGCAATCAGCCCCAGCATTTT	CASSPGISNQPQHF
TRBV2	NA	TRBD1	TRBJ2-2	TGTGCCAGCAGTGGGACAGGACGCACCGGGGAGCTGTTTTTT	CASSGTGRTGELFF
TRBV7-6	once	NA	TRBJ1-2	TGTGCCAGCAGCTTATCAGGGATCTATGGCTACACCTTC	CASSLSGIYGYTF
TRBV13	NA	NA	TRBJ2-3	TGTGCCAGCAGCTCCTTCCTACGGGATACGCAGTATTTT	CASSSFLRDTQYF
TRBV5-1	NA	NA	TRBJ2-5	TGCGCCAGCAGGCCACTAGAACAAGAGACCCAGTACTTC	CASRPLEQETQYF
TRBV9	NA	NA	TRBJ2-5	TGTGCCAGCAGCGTAGCCTCACAGGGGGAGGGGGGACAAGAGACCCAGTACTTC	CASSVASQGEGGQETQYF
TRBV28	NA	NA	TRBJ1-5	TGTGCCAGCGTGGGCCAGGGGAAGTTTGGGAATCAGCCCCAGCATTTT	CASVGQGKFGNQPQHF
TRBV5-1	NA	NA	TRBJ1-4	TGCGCCAGCAGAAAGACGGCGGCAACTAATGAAAAACTGTTTTTT	CASRKTAATNEKLFF
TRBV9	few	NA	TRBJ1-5	TGTGCCAGCAGCGTAGAGCCCAGGGATCAGCCCCAGCATTTT	CASSVEPRDQPQHF
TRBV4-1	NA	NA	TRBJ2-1	TGCGCCAGCAGCCAAGATATAGGAATGTTTAATGAGCAGTTCTTC	CASSQDIGMFNEQFF
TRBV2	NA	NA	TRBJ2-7	TGTGCCAGCAGTGACGATGCAGGTACCTACGAGCAGTACTTC	CASSDDAGTYEQYF
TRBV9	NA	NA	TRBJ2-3	TGTGCCAGCACGAAGGGTACGACAGATACGCAGTATTTT	CASTKGTTDTQYF
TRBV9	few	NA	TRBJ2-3	TGTGCCAGCAGCTTAAGGGGCACTAGCACAGATACGCAGTATTTT	CASSLRGTSTDTQYF
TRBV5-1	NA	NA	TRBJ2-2	TGCGCCAGCAGCTTGGGATCAGGTCAGAACACCGGGGAGCTGTTTTTT	CASSLGSGQNTGELFF
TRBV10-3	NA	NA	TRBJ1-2	TGTGCAGAAGGAGGCTACACCTTC	CAEGGYTF
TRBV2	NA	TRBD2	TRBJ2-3	TGTGCCAGCAGACCCAGGACTAGCGGCACAGATACGCAGTATTTT	CASRPRTSGTDTQYF
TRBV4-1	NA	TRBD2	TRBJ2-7	TGCGCCAGCAGCCGAGAAATAGCGGGGGACTCCTACGAGCAGTACTTC	CASSREIAGDSYEQYF
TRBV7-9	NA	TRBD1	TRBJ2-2	TGTGCCAGCAGCCCGGACAGGGTTGGAACCGGGGAGCTGTTTTTT	CASSPDRVGTGELFF
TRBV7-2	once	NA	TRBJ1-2	TGTGCCAGCAGCTTAGACAGCCGGAACTATGGCTACACCTTC	CASSLDSRNYGYTF
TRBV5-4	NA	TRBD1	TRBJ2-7	TGTGCCAGCAGCATACAGGGGCTCAACGAGCAGTACTTC	CASSIQGLNEQYF
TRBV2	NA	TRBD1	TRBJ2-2	TGTGCCAGCAGTGAACCCCGGGACAGTAATCACCTAAACACCGGGGAGCTGTTTTTT	CASSEPRDSNHLNTGELFF
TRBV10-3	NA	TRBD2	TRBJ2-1	TGTGCCATCAGTGAGTCGGCTAGCGGGAGTGGGAGCAATGAGCAGTTCTTC	CAISESASGSGSNEQFF
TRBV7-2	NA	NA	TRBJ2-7	TGTGCCAGCAGCTTAGCCGGGGCAGGGGAGCAGTACTTC	CASSLAGAGEQYF
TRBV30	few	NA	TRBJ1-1	TGTGCCTGGAAGAGGCAGGGAGGGTCTGAAGCTTTCTTT	CAWKRQGGSEAFF
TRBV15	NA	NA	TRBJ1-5	TGTGCCACCAGCAGGGTAAGCAATCAGCCCCAGCATTTT	CATSRVSNQPQHF
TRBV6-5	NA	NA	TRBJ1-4	TGTGCCAGCAGTTTCCGAGTTTTTGGGCGTGAAAAACTGTTTTTT	CASSFRVFGREKLFF
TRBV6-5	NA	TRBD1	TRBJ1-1	TGTGCCAGCAGTTCTTTCGGACAGGCTCTGAACACTGAAGCTTTCTTT	CASSSFGQALNTEAFF
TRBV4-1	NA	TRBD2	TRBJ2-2	TGCGCCAGCAGCCAAGATCAGAGACTAGCGGGATCGGGCACCGGGGAGCTGTTTTTT	CASSQDQRLAGSGTGELFF
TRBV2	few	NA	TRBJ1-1	TGTGCCAGCACCCTGATGAACACTGAAGCTTTCTTT	CASTLMNTEAFF
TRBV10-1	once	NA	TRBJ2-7	TGCGCCAGCAGTGAGTCAGGGGGACGATACGAGCAGTACTTC	CASSESGGRYEQYF
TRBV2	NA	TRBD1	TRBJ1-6	TGTGCCAGCCGTTCGGGAGGGGGCAGAGGTAATTCACCCCTCCACTTT	CASRSGGGRGNSPLHF
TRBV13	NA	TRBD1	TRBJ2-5	TGTGCCAGCAGCTTAGGCCCGGGACAGGGAGAGACCCAGTACTTC	CASSLGPGQGETQYF
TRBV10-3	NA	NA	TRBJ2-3	TGTGCCATCAGCCGCGCGGGGGAGGGGGCAGATACGCAGTATTTT	CAISRAGEGADTQYF
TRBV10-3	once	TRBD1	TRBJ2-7	TGTGCCATCAGTGAGGGGACAGGGTTACACGAGCAGTACTTC	CAISEGTGLHEQYF
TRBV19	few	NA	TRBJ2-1	TGTGCCAGTAGTATTCAGGGGCCCTCCTACAATGAGCAGTTCTTC	CASSIQGPSYNEQFF
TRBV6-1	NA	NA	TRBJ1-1	TGTGCCAGCAGTGAGACCCCTGGGGACACTGAAGCTTTCTTT	CASSETPGDTEAFF
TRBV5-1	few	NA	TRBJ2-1	TGCGCCAGCAGCTTGTGGGGCCCAGGGTCGGCGGGATACAATGAGCAGTTCTTC	CASSLWGPGSAGYNEQFF
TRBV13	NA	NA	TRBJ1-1	TGTGCCAGCAGCAATAGACAGATAAACACTGAAGCTTTCTTT	CASSNRQINTEAFF
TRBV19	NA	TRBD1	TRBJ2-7	TGTGCCAGTAGCCCCGGACAGGGGACAGTTTACTACGAGCAGTACTTC	CASSPGQGTVYYEQYF
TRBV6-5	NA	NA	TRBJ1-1	TGTGCCAGCAGTTACGGGGGTGGGGGAGAAGCTTTCTTT	CASSYGGGGEAFF
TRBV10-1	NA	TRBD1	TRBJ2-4	TGCGCCAGCAGTCCGCTGACAGGGGGCGCTTGGGACATTCAGTACTTC	CASSPLTGGAWDIQYF